These T cell receptor beta chains were read from a single sample in a study of blood T cell repertoires in COVID-19. TCRdb keeps only in-frame clones here, not all; method: immunoSEQ multiplex PCR. This sample has 150,000 to 200,000 clones, with around 80% found just once. The sample was peripheral blood. These receptors were taken from an elderly woman with acute or convalescent COVID-19. Each CDR3 is given with its conserved first and last residue. Fields, in order: D gene, CDR3 length, V gene, J gene, clone size, CDR3 protein, CDR3 DNA. D genes are given only for firm matches. Rows give clone size only sometimes, using once, few, many, or a class for an expanded clone.

D: TRBD1
length: 15
V: TRBV18
J: TRBJ1-3
size: few
CDR3: CASSPVTGAGNTIYF
DNA: TGTGCCAGCTCACCCGTGACAGGGGCTGGAAACACCATATATTTT

D: TRBD1
length: 14
V: TRBV9
J: TRBJ1-6
size: -
CDR3: CASSGTGDNSPLHF
DNA: TGTGCCAGCAGCGGGACAGGGGACAATTCACCCCTCCACTTT

D: -
length: 13
V: TRBV3-1/TRBV3-2
J: TRBJ2-4
size: many
CDR3: CASSQDDRNIQYF
DNA: TGTGCCAGCAGCCAAGATGACAGGAACATTCAGTACTTC

D: -
length: 15
V: TRBV27
J: TRBJ1-2
size: -
CDR3: CASSLAGVPNYGYTF
DNA: TGTGCCAGCAGTTTAGCAGGGGTGCCTAACTATGGCTACACCTTC

D: TRBD2
length: 15
V: TRBV3-1/TRBV3-2
J: TRBJ2-1
size: -
CDR3: CASSQMGLAGGEQFF
DNA: TGTGCCAGCAGCCAAATGGGACTAGCGGGAGGGGAGCAGTTCTTC

D: -
length: 15
V: TRBV5-6
J: TRBJ2-5
size: few
CDR3: CASSIGVRPTETQYF
DNA: TGTGCCAGCAGCATCGGGGTGCGGCCTACAGAGACCCAGTACTTC

D: TRBD2
length: 13
V: TRBV20-1
J: TRBJ2-5
size: -
CDR3: CSANERGRETQYF
DNA: TGCAGTGCTAATGAGCGGGGGAGAGAGACCCAGTACTTC

D: TRBD1
length: 16
V: TRBV4-2
J: TRBJ1-1
size: once
CDR3: CASSQDGTVLNTEAFF
DNA: TGTGCCAGCAGCCAAGACGGGACAGTTTTGAACACTGAAGCTTTCTTT

D: TRBD1
length: 13
V: TRBV2
J: TRBJ1-2
size: -
CDR3: CASPGQGNFGYTF
DNA: TGTGCCAGCCCTGGACAGGGGAATTTCGGCTACACCTTC

D: -
length: 12
V: TRBV5-1
J: TRBJ2-1
size: -
CDR3: CASSFQQGEQFF
DNA: TGCGCCAGCAGCTTTCAACAGGGAGAGCAGTTCTTC

D: -
length: 16
V: TRBV19
J: TRBJ2-7
size: -
CDR3: CASSTPRGLTPYEQYF
DNA: TGTGCCAGTAGTACCCCGAGGGGACTGACCCCCTACGAGCAGTACTTC

D: -
length: 13
V: TRBV19
J: TRBJ2-7
size: many
CDR3: CASSIRGVGEQYF
DNA: TGTGCCAGTAGTATAAGAGGAGTTGGCGAGCAGTACTTC

D: TRBD2
length: 12
V: TRBV7-2
J: TRBJ2-3
size: once
CDR3: CASSLGLAVSNF
DNA: TGTGCCAGCAGCCTGGGACTAGCGGTCTCCAATTTT